A selection of T cell receptor beta chains follows, all from one sample in a study of T cells after yellow fever vaccination. TCRdb passed the 5' RACE reads through MiXCR, listing each CDR3 protein once. The sample records about 120,000 distinct CDR3 sequences, more than 7.5% being singletons. Here the sequenced sample was CD8+ T cells sorted from PBMCs, taken on the day of the yellow fever booster vaccination. The receptors shown here come from a man younger than 35 who received the YFV17D yellow fever vaccine. Each CDR3 is given without its conserved first and last residue. The order of the fields is clone size, V gene, J gene, CDR3 protein. Size tells how often a clone was seen (once, few, many) or the class of an expanded clone, and some rows leave it out.

clone_size: .
v_call: TRBV6-6
j_call: TRBJ1-5
cdr3_aa: ASSYSVDSNQPQH

clone_size: few
v_call: TRBV7-2
j_call: TRBJ2-7
cdr3_aa: ASSLARYEQY

clone_size: many
v_call: TRBV5-1
j_call: TRBJ2-7
cdr3_aa: ASSQAVGNVDEQY

clone_size: few
v_call: TRBV4-3
j_call: TRBJ2-2
cdr3_aa: ASSLSSFSGAGELF

clone_size: few
v_call: TRBV4-2
j_call: TRBJ2-4
cdr3_aa: ASSQEGPAFHIQY

clone_size: many
v_call: TRBV18
j_call: TRBJ2-2
cdr3_aa: ASSAAPNTGELF

clone_size: many
v_call: TRBV12-3/TRBV12-4
j_call: TRBJ1-2
cdr3_aa: ASSLQAYGYT

clone_size: few
v_call: TRBV4-3
j_call: TRBJ1-2
cdr3_aa: ASSQGVAGPPEGYT

clone_size: .
v_call: TRBV12-3/TRBV12-4
j_call: TRBJ1-5
cdr3_aa: ASSSGVNQPQH

clone_size: .
v_call: TRBV6-2/TRBV6-3
j_call: TRBJ2-1
cdr3_aa: ASSYSKGVGAYNEQF

clone_size: few
v_call: TRBV19
j_call: TRBJ2-1
cdr3_aa: ASSYGQDYNEQF

clone_size: .
v_call: TRBV7-9
j_call: TRBJ2-3
cdr3_aa: ASSSTGERGAPTDTQY

clone_size: .
v_call: TRBV5-1
j_call: TRBJ2-1
cdr3_aa: ASSLTNRHLGEQF

clone_size: .
v_call: TRBV4-1
j_call: TRBJ2-1
cdr3_aa: ASSQSRGAYNEQF

clone_size: .
v_call: TRBV5-1
j_call: TRBJ2-1
cdr3_aa: ASSPIVSNEQF

clone_size: .
v_call: TRBV11-1
j_call: TRBJ1-1
cdr3_aa: ASSLWDSLGTEAF

clone_size: .
v_call: TRBV4-3
j_call: TRBJ2-2
cdr3_aa: ASSQVYDYANTGELF

clone_size: .
v_call: TRBV19
j_call: TRBJ2-3
cdr3_aa: ASSGTGSNTDTQY

clone_size: many
v_call: TRBV4-3
j_call: TRBJ2-1
cdr3_aa: ASSQDPENNEQF

clone_size: few
v_call: TRBV4-1
j_call: TRBJ1-5
cdr3_aa: ASSQDIGRARPQH

clone_size: .
v_call: TRBV5-4
j_call: TRBJ1-1
cdr3_aa: ASSLAGADTEAF